What follows are 26 T cell receptor beta chains derived from one specimen sequenced in a study of cytomegalovirus exposure and HLA in healthy donors. The PCR employed 60 Vbeta primers together with 13 Jbeta primers. Here immunoSEQ multiplex PCR was the method, and the copy in TCRdb shows in-frame clones only, minus some. The table includes 75,000 to 100,000 clones, roughly 74% detected once. Material for sequencing was PBMCs. The receptors here all came from a woman aged 70-85 years in good health and CMV-seropositive.

This clone was seen more than once but under ten times. The chain joins TRBV4-3 to TRBJ2-6, with D possibly matching TRBD1 (5 bases). CDR1 and CDR2 (germline): LGHNA, YSLEER. The CDR3 is 17 residues long. The V end lost 10 bases, the J end lost 0 bases, and 19 bases lay between the germline ends. The CDR3 sequence is CANPQERNSSGANVLTF. Written as DNA, the CDR3 is TGCGCCAACCCACAGGAGAGGAACAGCTCTGGGGCCAACGTCCTGACTTTC.

The chain combines TRBV6-5 with TRBJ1-4; perhaps TRBD1 as D (5 bases). This CDR3 is 15 amino acids long. Germline loops: CDR1 MNHEY, CDR2 SVGAGI. Trimming pared 2 bases from V and 8 bases from J, leaving 15 bases between. For the CDR3, the DNA is TGTGCCAGCAGTTACCAGGGTACTAACGGGGAAAAACTGTTTTTT. It encodes CASSYQGTNGEKLFF.

The chain is built from TRBV27 and TRBJ2-7, with D possibly TRBD1 on 5 matching bases. The CDR3 is 16 amino acids. CDR1 MNHEY and CDR2 SMNVEV come from the germline V gene (reference sequence). V was clipped by 5 bases and J by 0 bases, with 17 bases between them. CDR3 sequence reads: CASSPLGHSSSYEQYF. The CDR3 DNA sequence: TGTGCCAGCAGTCCCCTGGGGCATTCGAGCTCCTACGAGCAGTACTTC.

The J gene is TRBJ2-5, the V gene TRBV7-9; D perhaps matches TRBD2 (5 bases). The CDR3 is 15 amino acids. The V end was cut by 4 bases, the J end by 0 bases, with 12 bases between. Germline V gene data show CDR1 as SEHNR and CDR2 as FQNEAQ (reference sequence). The CDR3, as DNA: TGTGCCAGCAGCTCCGGGAAGAACTACCAAGAGACCCAGTACTTC. This codes for CASSSGKNYQETQYF.

This chain links TRBV19 with TRBJ1-2, with TRBD1 identical over 8 bases. Germline CDR1 LNHDA, CDR2 SQIVND (reference sequence). V shed 2 bases, J shed 6 bases, and the junction held 8 bases outside the gene matches. The CDR3 has 15 amino acids. The CDR3 DNA follows: TGTGCCAGTAGTATACCAGGGGGCGCGTTGAATGGCTACACCTTC. Its translation: CASSIPGGALNGYTF.

The genes are TRBV5-8 and TRBJ2-5; 9 nucleotides match TRBD1. The CDR3 runs 15 residues. CDR1 is SGHTS, CDR2 YDEGEE, per germline. The junction had 8 bases not matched to a gene; V was cut back by 3 bases and J by 5 bases. The CDR3 nucleotides are TGTGCCAGCAGCTCGGACAGGGGTTTCTTGGAGACCCAGTACTTC. As protein: CASSSDRGFLETQYF. Variable domain in full (rest from reference TRBV5-8 and TRBJ2-5): EAGVTQSPTHLIKTRGQQATLRCSPISGHTSVYWYQQALGLGLQFLLWYDEGEERNRGNFPPRFSGRQFPNYSSELNVNALELEDSALYLCASSSDRGFLETQYFGPGTRLLVL.

The rearrangement links TRBV4-3 to TRBJ2-7; possible D gene TRBD2, 6 bases. This CDR3 is built from 15 residues. The V gene lost 6 bases and the J gene lost 2 bases, with 17 bases spanning the gap. Germline V gene sequence: CDR1 LGHNA, CDR2 YSLEER. The CDR3 nucleotides read TGCGCCAGCAGTTACGGCGTGGGGGGTGCCTACGAGCAGTACTTC. Translated, it gives CASSYGVGGAYEQYF.

The chain uses TRBV7-2 and TRBJ2-7; TRBD1 might be the D (6 bases). Trimming stripped 6 bases from V and 0 bases from J, with 12 bases between. Germline assignment: CDR1 SGHTA and CDR2 FQGNSA. The CDR3 is 14 residues long. The CDR3 loop is CASSPDRNSYEQYF. The DNA for the CDR3 is TGTGCCAGCAGTCCCGACAGGAACTCCTACGAGCAGTACTTC.

The J gene is TRBJ2-2, the V gene TRBV4-2, with 12 bases identical to TRBD2. Losses at the gene ends were 0 bases for V and 1 base for J; bases not matched to a gene: 9. CDR1 and CDR2 (germline): LGHNA, YNFKEQ. The CDR3 is 20 amino acids. The CDR3 is CASSQDRRTSGIENTGELFF. The CDR3 DNA sequence: TGTGCCAGCAGCCAAGATCGGAGGACTAGCGGGATTGAGAACACCGGGGAGCTGTTTTTT.

V usage is TRBV7-3 and J usage is TRBJ2-1; 11 nucleotides line up with TRBD2. Germline CDR1 reads SGHTA; CDR2 reads FQGTGA. This CDR3 is 18 amino acids long. V gave up 5 bases and J gave up 0 bases; unmatched junction bases: 9. CDR3: CASSPMGLAESSYNEQFF. The CDR3 DNA follows: TGTGCCAGCAGCCCGATGGGACTAGCGGAGAGCTCCTACAATGAGCAGTTCTTC.

This chain joins TRBV15 and TRBJ2-1, with 8 bases identical to TRBD2. The junction had 2 bases not matched to a gene; V was cut back by 1 base and J by 6 bases. Per the germline V gene, CDR1 is LNHNV and CDR2 is YYDKDF (reference sequence). The length of the CDR3 is 14 residues. The CDR3: CATSRGGTSNEQFF. The CDR3 DNA reads as TGTGCCACCAGCAGAGGTGGGACTAGCAATGAGCAGTTCTTC.

The sample holds one count of this clone. The gene calls are TRBV10-3 and TRBJ1-6; 11 nucleotides align to TRBD1. V shed 6 bases and J 7 bases; nucleotides not matched to a gene: 2. This CDR3 contains 14 residues. Germline CDR1 is ENHRY and CDR2 is SYGVKD. The CDR3, as DNA: TGTGCCATCAGGAGGGACAGGGGGAATTCACCCCTCCACTTT. Protein product: CAIRRDRGNSPLHF.

The V gene is TRBV15, the J gene TRBJ2-5; TRBD2 agrees at 11 bases. This CDR3 region has 17 residues. Germline values: CDR1 LNHNV, CDR2 YYDKDF (reference sequence). V lost 0 bases to trimming and J lost 5 bases; unmatched junction nucleotides: 8. The DNA for the CDR3 is TGTGCCACCAGCAGAGATCAACTAGCGGGAGTGCGGGAGACCCAGTACTTC. Its protein is CATSRDQLAGVRETQYF.

V is TRBV7-9 and J is TRBJ2-2, with TRBD2 as a possible D gene (5 bases). Trimming shortened V by 5 bases and J by 2 bases, and 9 bases separated the two germline ends. The CDR3 has 14 amino acids. Germline V gene lookup returns CDR1 SEHNR and CDR2 FQNEAQ (reference sequence). The CDR3 loop is CASSRDTNTGELFF. As DNA, the CDR3 is TGTGCCAGCAGCCGGGATACTAACACCGGGGAGCTGTTTTTT.

The J gene is TRBJ1-1, the V gene TRBV2, with TRBD1 matching over 9 bases. Looked up from germline, CDR1 is SNHLY and CDR2 is FYNNEI. V was pared by 6 bases and J by 1 base, with 12 bases of the junction left unmatched. This CDR3 comprises 17 residues. This chain's CDR3 is CASSLRGTGRGNTEAFF. The CDR3 nucleotides read TGTGCCAGCAGCCTCAGAGGGACAGGGAGGGGGAACACTGAAGCTTTCTTT. Variable domain in full (rest from reference TRBV2 and TRBJ1-1): EPEVTQTPSHQVTQMGQEVILRCVPISNHLYFYWYRQILGQKVEFLVSFYNNEISEKSEIFDDQFSVERPDGSNFTLKIRSTKLEDSAMYFCASSLRGTGRGNTEAFFGQGTRLTVV.

V and J are TRBV6-1 and TRBJ1-2; 9 bases are shared with TRBD1. The V gene's germline CDR1 is MNHNS and CDR2 SASEGT. The junction had 4 bases not matched to a gene; V was cut back by 1 base and J by 4 bases. The CDR3 spans 15 residues. The CDR3 DNA sequence: TGTGCCAGCAGTGAAGACTGGACAGGGGTCTATGGCTACACCTTC. This gives the protein CASSEDWTGVYGYTF.

The chain uses TRBV10-1 and TRBJ2-5; either TRBD1 or TRBD2 may fit D (6 bases each). The CDR3 has 14 residues. V lost 8 bases and J lost 4, with 17 bases in between. CDR1 WNHNN and CDR2 SYGVQD come from the germline V gene (reference sequence). In DNA form, the CDR3 reads TGCGCCAGCGGTGGGGGGCGAGAAGGAGAGACCCAGTACTTC. It yields the protein CASGGGREGETQYF.

The sample holds a few counts of this clone. The chain recombines TRBV19 with TRBJ1-5; D not resolved. V lost 7 bases and J 5 bases, leaving 12 bases between the germline ends. CDR3 length: 13 amino acids. Germline V gene lookup returns CDR1 LNHDA and CDR2 SQIVND (reference sequence). The CDR3 sequence: CASKVPGDQPQHF. In DNA, the CDR3 is TGTGCCAGTAAGGTTCCCGGAGATCAGCCCCAGCATTTT.

V is TRBV5-4 and J is TRBJ2-1; D is uncertain. Per the germline V gene, CDR1 is SGHNT and CDR2 is YYREEE (reference sequence). V was pared by 1 base and J by 8 bases, with 13 bases between. The CDR3 contains 14 residues. CDR3: CASSLKASRDEQFF. DNA for the CDR3: TGTGCCAGCAGCTTGAAAGCTTCCCGGGATGAGCAGTTCTTC.

V gene TRBV16 combines with J gene TRBJ1-1, with TRBD1 identical over 9 bases. CDR3 length: 17 amino acids. CDR1 and CDR2 from the germline V gene are KGHSY and FQNENV. V lost 2 bases, J lost 10 bases, and 17 bases stayed unmatched. CDR3 amino acids: CASSQVVTGGAGKGAFF. The CDR3 DNA reads TGTGCCAGCAGCCAAGTAGTCACAGGGGGCGCAGGGAAGGGAGCTTTCTTT.

The sample holds a few counts of this clone. The chain combines TRBV11-2 with TRBJ1-2; perhaps TRBD1 as D (5 bases). Germline V lookup: CDR1 SGHAT, CDR2 FQNNGV. There are 17 residues in the CDR3. V lost 1 base and J 0 bases, leaving 15 bases between the germline ends. CDR3 protein: CASSLGLRGSSNYGYTF. CDR3 nucleotides: TGTGCCAGCAGCTTAGGGCTTAGGGGCAGCTCTAACTATGGCTACACCTTC.

This clone was observed a handful of times. This rearrangement joins TRBV4-1 to TRBJ1-2; the D gene is possibly TRBD1 (6 bases). Trimming took 0 bases from V and 8 from J, leaving 19 bases between them. The CDR3 runs to 16 residues. Germline loops: CDR1 MGHRA, CDR2 YSYEKL. The CDR3 region is CASSQDRGYDRRGYTF. For the CDR3, the DNA is TGCGCCAGCAGCCAAGATCGGGGTTACGACAGGAGGGGCTACACCTTC.

V and J are TRBV7-6 and TRBJ2-7; 8 bases fit TRBD1. V was clipped by 5 bases and J by 1 base; unmatched bases: 4. This CDR3 is 14 amino acids long. Germline-derived CDR1 and CDR2 are SGHVS and FNYEAQ. This chain's CDR3 is CASSRTGLSYEQYF. The CDR3 coding sequence is TGTGCCAGCAGCCGGACAGGGTTATCCTACGAGCAGTACTTC.

The chain joins TRBV7-6 to TRBJ1-4; the match to TRBD1 covers 10 bases. Germline CDR1 and CDR2: SGHVS and FNYEAQ. The CDR3 extends over 20 amino acids. Germline trimming cut 4 bases from V and 1 base from J; bases unmatched to any gene: 15. CDR3: CASSSPPGQGPAGTNEKLFF. The CDR3 region has the DNA TGTGCCAGCAGCTCCCCGCCGGGACAGGGGCCGGCGGGAACTAATGAAAAACTGTTTTTT.

This clone was found a few times. The chain is built from TRBV7-9 and TRBJ1-4; D ambiguous. V was pared by 5 bases and J by 5 bases, with 6 bases between. The CDR3 totals 12 residues. The germline V gene has CDR1 SEHNR and CDR2 FQNEAQ (reference sequence). The CDR3 bases are TGTGCCAGCAGCCTCCTGAATGAAAAACTGTTTTTT. Protein sequence: CASSLLNEKLFF.

As to this clone: Relative to the germline gene, one junction end is altered; a read error may explain this. The V gene is TRBV7-9, the J gene TRBJ1-6; TRBD1 might be the D (5 bases). Per germline, CDR1 SEHNR and CDR2 FQNEAQ (reference sequence). CDR3 size: 16 residues. CDR3 amino acids: CSSSSSGGGAGSPLHF. The CDR3 nucleotides read TGTTCCAGCAGCTCCTCTGGGGGAGGGGCTGGTTCACCCCTCCACTTT.